A single sample gave rise to the 31 T cell receptor beta chains below, sequenced in a study of OX40 agonist ivuxolimab in advanced cancers. Measured with immunoSEQ multiplex PCR; TCRdb has only the in-frame clones, and not every one. The sample shows roughly 92,000 clones, 90% of them seen only once. Sequences were derived from CD4+ or CD8+ T cells sorted from blood, sampled in a trial of the OX40 agonist ivuxolimab. The receptors stem from an adult with an advanced solid tumor such as melanoma, head and neck, liver or kidney cancer.

The chain couples TRBV5-6 to TRBJ2-7; D is undetermined. Germline-derived CDR1 and CDR2 are SGHDT and YYEEEE. This CDR3 has 16 amino acids. Trimming took 4 bases from V and 2 from J, leaving 19 bases between them. The chain's CDR3 is CASSPDPRPNAYEQYF. Written as DNA, the CDR3 is TGTGCCAGCAGCCCTGATCCCAGGCCGAATGCCTACGAGCAGTACTTC.

This clone was detected only a few times. This CDR3 is CASSINFMRGTYQPQHF. CDR3 coding DNA: TGTGCCAGTAGTATAAACTTTATGAGGGGGACATATCAGCCCCAGCATTTT. V usage is TRBV19 and J usage is TRBJ1-5; a weak D match, TRBD1 (6 bases). Trimming left V 2 bases short and J 5 bases short, with 19 bases between. Germline V gene data show CDR1 as LNHDA and CDR2 as SQIVND (reference sequence). There are 17 residues in the CDR3.

The chain has TRBV11-1 and TRBJ2-7; D is ambiguous. V shed 5 bases and J shed 5 bases, with 7 bases lying between them. CDR1 is SGHAT and CDR2 is FQDESV in the germline V gene (reference sequence). CDR3 length: 11 residues. Here the CDR3 DNA reads TGTGCCAGCAGCCAAGTGGACGAGCAGTACTTC. As protein: CASSQVDEQYF.

The CDR3, as DNA: TGTGCCAGTAGTTCCCGGGTCGGTTTGGCTGGGGCCAACGTCCTGACTTTC. Translation: CASSSRVGLAGANVLTF. The chain is built from TRBV19 and TRBJ2-6; D gene uncertain. V lost 5 bases and J 2 bases, leaving 16 bases between the germline ends. The V gene's germline CDR1 is LNHDA and CDR2 SQIVND (reference sequence). The CDR3 extends over 17 amino acids.

The rearrangement uses TRBV6-4 and TRBJ2-3; 8 positions agree with TRBD2. V lost 5 bases to trimming and J lost 3 bases; unmatched junction nucleotides: 7. CDR3 length: 15 amino acids. Germline assignment: CDR1 MRHNA and CDR2 SNTAGT. As DNA, the CDR3 is TGTGCCAGCAGTAAGGCGGGAGGAAGGACAGATACGCAGTATTTT. As protein: CASSKAGGRTDTQYF.

The genes are TRBV21-1 and TRBJ1-5; the D call TRBD1 from the table was never checked on the DNA. TRBV21-1 is shown as a pseudogene. The CDR3 sequence is 15 residues long. The DNA for the CDR3 is TGTGCCAGCAGCAACGGGACAGGGATCAATCAGCCCCAGCATTTT. Protein sequence: CASSNGTGINQPQHF.

The V and J genes are TRBV9 and TRBJ2-2; D is possibly TRBD1 (6 bases). This CDR3 region has 16 residues. V lost 2 bases, J lost 6 bases, and 17 bases lay in between. Germline CDR1 is SGDLS and CDR2 is YYNGEE. CDR3 in DNA: TGTGCCAGCAGCGTTGTTCCCCCAGGGGATCCCGGGGAGCTGTTTTTT. It is translated as CASSVVPPGDPGELFF.

This sequence joins TRBV18 and TRBJ2-5; D call uncertain. With 3 bases removed from V and 3 bases from J, the gap between germline ends came to 14 bases. Per germline, CDR1 KGHSH and CDR2 LQKENI. The CDR3 totals 15 residues. CDR3 residues: CASSPLGRLEETQYF. The CDR3 DNA follows: TGTGCCAGCTCACCCTTAGGAAGGTTAGAAGAGACCCAGTACTTC.

The chain couples TRBV15 to TRBJ2-5; tentatively, D is TRBD1 or TRBD2 (5 bases each). Germline values: CDR1 LNHNV, CDR2 YYDKDF (reference sequence). The V end was cut by 7 bases, the J end by 2 bases, with 11 bases between. The CDR3 runs 13 residues. CDR3 in amino acids: CATKEGQQETQYF. The CDR3, as DNA: TGTGCCACCAAAGAGGGGCAGCAAGAGACCCAGTACTTC. The whole variable domain, remainder taken from reference TRBV15 and TRBJ2-5, is DAMVIQNPRYQVTQFGKPVTLSCSQTLNHNVMYWYQQKSSQAPKLLFHYYDKDFNNEADTPDNFQSRRPNTSFCFLDIRSPGLGDTAMYLCATKEGQQETQYFGPGTRLLVL.

This clone was recorded only once. The chain joins TRBV5-6 to TRBJ2-2; TRBD2 matches at 10 bases. This CDR3 spans 17 amino acids. V trimming: 1 base; J trimming: 1 base; junction bases outside the gene matches: 4. Germline loops: CDR1 SGHDT, CDR2 YYEEEE. DNA for the CDR3: TGTGCCAGCAGCTTGAGACTAGCGGGTCTGAACACCGGGGAGCTGTTTTTT. Protein sequence: CASSLRLAGLNTGELFF.

This chain uses TRBV5-5 with TRBJ2-1; D could derive from TRBD1 or TRBD2 (5 bases each). Trimming removed 4 bases from V and 5 bases from J, with 25 bases in between. Germline lookup yields CDR1 SGHKS and CDR2 YYEKEE (reference sequence). The CDR3 is 18 residues long. The CDR3 nucleotides read TGTGCCAGCAGCCGTCTTGCGACCGGGACCGCCGACAACAATGAGCAGTTCTTC. This sequence encodes CASSRLATGTADNNEQFF.

V is TRBV11-2 and J is TRBJ1-2, with 7 bases matching TRBD1. CDR3 length: 16 amino acids. Germline V CDR1 and CDR2: SGHAT, FQNNGV. With V trimmed by 4 bases and J by 3 bases, 11 bases remained unmatched. In nucleotides, the CDR3 is TGTGCCAGCAGCTCCCCTCGACAGGGACGAGACTATGGCTACACCTTC. It translates to CASSSPRQGRDYGYTF.

The chain is built from TRBV5-4 and TRBJ2-2, with TRBD1 matching 7 bases. The germline gives CDR1 SGHNT, CDR2 YYREEE (reference sequence). This CDR3 comprises 15 residues. V shed 1 base and J 4 bases; nucleotides not matched to a gene: 4. CDR3 coding DNA: TGTGCCAGCAGCTTGAGACAGGGTAGCACCGGGGAGCTGTTTTTT. Protein product: CASSLRQGSTGELFF.

The chain is built from TRBV5-4 and TRBJ2-6; D ambiguous. This CDR3 has 16 residues. Trimming stripped 0 bases from V and 2 bases from J, with 9 bases between. In germline, CDR1 is SGHNT, CDR2 YYREEE (reference sequence). CDR3 nucleotides: TGTGCCAGCAGCTTGGGGGGTCCCACTGGGGCCAACGTCCTGACTTTC. This sequence encodes CASSLGGPTGANVLTF.

This chain joins TRBV27 and TRBJ2-7, with D uncertain. This CDR3 comprises 15 residues. Trimming pared 5 bases from V and 3 bases from J, leaving 17 bases between. In germline, CDR1 is MNHEY, CDR2 SMNVEV (reference sequence). The chain's CDR3 is CASSLRPFPIYEQYF. For the CDR3, the DNA is TGTGCCAGCAGTCTACGGCCGTTTCCTATCTACGAGCAGTACTTC.

The V call is TRBV11-2, the J call TRBJ2-5, with 12 positions matching TRBD2. V gave up 1 base and J gave up 5 bases; unmatched junction bases: 8. The CDR3 length is 17 residues. CDR1 and CDR2 (germline): SGHAT, FQNNGV. CDR3 sequence: CASSLVPSGRAGETQYF. CDR3 nucleotide sequence: TGTGCCAGCAGCTTAGTCCCTAGCGGGAGGGCGGGGGAGACCCAGTACTTC.

The CDR3 is CASSLVGGPQHF. CDR3 nucleotide sequence: TGTGCCAGCAGCTTAGTTGGCGGGCCCCAGCATTTT. The rearrangement joins TRBV7-9 to TRBJ1-5; D is unclear. This CDR3 has 12 residues. Germline CDR1 is SEHNR and CDR2 is FQNEAQ (reference sequence). V lost 1 base, J lost 9 bases, and 7 bases lay in between.

J is TRBJ1-2 and V is TRBV7-9, with 9 positions matching TRBD1. Per germline, CDR1 SEHNR and CDR2 FQNEAQ (reference sequence). The CDR3 totals 13 residues. The V segment lost 5 bases and the J segment 5 bases; nucleotides outside the gene matches: 3. The CDR3 bases are TGTGCCAGCAGCCCTGGGACAGGGTATGGCTACACCTTC. It codes for CASSPGTGYGYTF.

The chain uses TRBV12-2 and TRBJ2-1; the table assigns TRBD1, which was not confirmed against the DNA. TRBV12-2 represents a pseudogene. The CDR3 has 13 residues. CDR3 sequence reads: CASRRDRGNEQFF. CDR3 coding DNA: TGTGCAAGTCGTCGGGACAGGGGCAATGAGCAGTTCTTC.

The chain carries TRBV2 and TRBJ1-2; 9 bases map to TRBD1. The length of the CDR3 is 13 residues. Germline CDR1 is SNHLY and CDR2 is FYNNEI. V dropped 7 bases and J dropped 5; count of bases not matched to a gene: 5. The chain's CDR3 is CASNWDRAYGYTF. The CDR3 region has the DNA TGTGCCAGCAATTGGGACAGGGCTTATGGCTACACCTTC. The variable domain in full, with the rest retrieved from reference TRBV2 and TRBJ1-2, is EPEVTQTPSHQVTQMGQEVILRCVPISNHLYFYWYRQILGQKVEFLVSFYNNEISEKSEIFDDQFSVERPDGSNFTLKIRSTKLEDSAMYFCASNWDRAYGYTFGSGTRLTVV.

This clone appeared once. The chain recombines TRBV28 with TRBJ2-3; TRBD1 matches 12 bases. The germline V gene encodes CDR1 MDHEN and CDR2 SYDVKM. J lost 2 bases, V lost 7 bases, and 4 bases had no gene match. The CDR3 consists of 15 residues. The CDR3 DNA reads as TGTGCCAGCAAGGGACAGGGGGCGTCCACAGATACGCAGTATTTT. Translation gives CASKGQGASTDTQYF.

This clone was detected only once. This rearrangement joins TRBV19 to TRBJ2-2; D gene unclear. Germline CDR1 LNHDA, CDR2 SQIVND (reference sequence). CDR3 size: 16 residues. Trimming shortened V by 3 bases and J by 0 bases, and 11 bases separated the two germline ends. CDR3 sequence (DNA): TGTGCCAGTAGTATTATCCATAGGTCGAACACCGGGGAGCTGTTTTTT. Encoded protein: CASSIIHRSNTGELFF.

The V call is TRBV15, the J call TRBJ2-7; D unclear. CDR1 is LNHNV and CDR2 is YYDKDF in the germline V gene (reference sequence). V was pared by 0 bases and J by 11 bases, with 14 bases between. The CDR3 runs to 13 residues. The CDR3 DNA sequence: TGTGCCACCAGCAGAGATCCCAGCTCTGGGAAGTACTTC. Amino acid sequence: CATSRDPSSGKYF.

A note on this clone: At one of its ends the junction is not consistent with the germline gene, which may arise from a read error. The chain recombines TRBV5-6 with TRBJ2-1; D is possibly TRBD1 (5 bases). The CDR3 extends over 18 amino acids. Germline V gene sequence: CDR1 SGHDT, CDR2 YYEEEE. The CDR3 here is CASSFLPQATPDTVRHVF. The CDR3 DNA follows: TGTGCCAGCAGCTTTTTGCCCCAGGCAACCCCGGACACGGTGCGGCATGTCTTC.

V is TRBV29-1 and J is TRBJ2-7, with 7 positions matching TRBD2. The CDR3 spans 14 residues. V lost 1 base and J lost 4; bases outside the gene matches: 7. CDR1 and CDR2 (germline): SQVTM, ANQGSEA. CDR3 nucleotide sequence: TGCAGCGTTGAAGGGCGGGAGTGGGGGTACGAGCAGTACTTC. It specifies CSVEGREWGYEQYF.

This chain connects TRBV6-5 to TRBJ2-5; TRBD1 or TRBD2 may be the D gene (5 bases each). The DNA end lines up better with TRBJ2-7; the J call may be wrong. Per the germline V gene, CDR1 is MNHEY and CDR2 is SVGAGI. The CDR3 contains 16 residues. The CDR3 DNA reads as TGTGCCAGCAGTTACTCGGTAGCTGGGACGGGGTACGAGCAGTACTTC. This translates into CASSYSVAGTGYEQYF.

The chain combines TRBV7-9 with TRBJ2-1; D is undetermined. The CDR3 has 15 amino acids. The V gene lost 1 base and the J gene lost 4 bases, with 11 bases spanning the gap. Germline V gene data show CDR1 as SEHNR and CDR2 as FQNEAQ (reference sequence). The CDR3 coding sequence is TGTGCCAGCAGCTTAGAGGGTATCTGGTACAATGAGCAGTTCTTC. Residues: CASSLEGIWYNEQFF.

The count of this clone is one. V usage is TRBV28 and J usage is TRBJ2-7; tentative D call: TRBD1 (6 bases). Germline values: CDR1 MDHEN, CDR2 SYDVKM. The CDR3 is 14 amino acids. The ends were cut back, 3 bases at V and 3 bases at J, with 12 bases in the middle. The CDR3 DNA is TGTGCCAGCAGTTTTTTGGGGGCCTACTACGAGCAGTACTTC. Its protein is CASSFLGAYYEQYF. Full variable domain (remainder filled in from reference TRBV28 and TRBJ2-7): DVKVTQSSRYLVKRTGEKVFLECVQDMDHENMFWYRQDPGLGLRLIYFSYDVKMKEKGDIPEGYSVSREKKERFSLILESASTNQTSMYLCASSFLGAYYEQYFGPGTRLTVT.

The V and J genes are TRBV9 and TRBJ2-1; D remains ambiguous. This CDR3 has 15 amino acids. The germline V gene has CDR1 SGDLS and CDR2 YYNGEE. Trimming pared 0 bases from V and 9 bases from J, leaving 16 bases between. The CDR3 DNA is TGTGCCAGCAGCGTAGAGTTGAATGCGTGGAGTGAGCAGTTCTTC. It encodes CASSVELNAWSEQFF.

V gene TRBV15 combines with J gene TRBJ2-7; 7 nucleotides line up with TRBD1. The CDR3 extends over 14 amino acids. CDR1 and CDR2 from the germline V gene are LNHNV and YYDKDF (reference sequence). V lost 0 bases, J lost 2 bases, and 1 base stayed unmatched. The CDR3 loop reads CATSREGQTYEQYF. The CDR3 DNA reads TGTGCCACCAGCAGAGAGGGACAGACCTACGAGCAGTACTTC. Supplemented by reference TRBV15 and TRBJ2-7, the full variable domain reads DAMVIQNPRYQVTQFGKPVTLSCSQTLNHNVMYWYQQKSSQAPKLLFHYYDKDFNNEADTPDNFQSRRPNTSFCFLDIRSPGLGDTAMYLCATSREGQTYEQYFGPGTRLTVT.

This clone was detected once. The chain employs TRBV25-1 and TRBJ1-2; D remains unclear. Germline CDR1 reads MGHDK; CDR2 reads SYGVNS. This CDR3 comprises 12 residues. V dropped 5 bases and J dropped 2 bases, with 6 bases sitting between them. For the CDR3, the DNA is TGTGCCAGCAGTTGGACGAACTATGGCTACACCTTC. Translating it yields CASSWTNYGYTF.